The 14 T cell receptor beta chains reported below all come from one sample, sequenced in a study of CD8+CD57+ T cells in acquired aplastic anemia. CDR3 and TCR beta VDJ profiling relied on genomic DNA as the template. TCRdb independently ran MiXCR on the reads; one entry per CDR3 protein. This sample has approximately 200,000 distinct CDR3 sequences, with roughly 57% found just once. Sequencing input: sorted CD4+, CD8+, or CD8+CD57+ T cells (not recorded which) from PBMCs. The receptors stem from a human donor in good health.

The gene calls are TRBV15 and TRBJ1-2; possible D gene TRBD1, 6 bases. The V end was cut by 0 bases, the J end by 4 bases, with 15 bases between. Germline V CDR1 and CDR2: LNHNV, YYDKDF (reference sequence). The CDR3 consists of 16 residues. DNA of the CDR3: TGTGCCACCAGCAGAGATTTGGCACAGGGTGGCTATGGCTACACCTTC. Translated: CATSRDLAQGGYGYTF.

The V gene is TRBV2, the J gene TRBJ1-3; D is undetermined. V shed 4 bases and J shed 8 bases, with 15 bases lying between them. The CDR3 runs 14 residues. The germline CDR1 and CDR2 sequences are SNHLY and FYNNEI. CDR3 coding DNA: TGTGCCAGCAGTGCGGCAACCGGACGCGACACCATATATTTT. Translated, it gives CASSAATGRDTIYF.

CDR3 DNA sequence: TGTGCCAGCAGCTTTGTAACTAGCGGTAACCAAGAGACCCAGTACTTC. Translated, it gives CASSFVTSGNQETQYF. The chain links TRBV7-9 to TRBJ2-5, with TRBD2 matching 8 bases. Trimming took 3 bases from V and 0 from J; bases not matched to a gene: 6. This CDR3 is 16 amino acids long. Per the germline V gene, CDR1 is SEHNR and CDR2 is FQNEAQ (reference sequence).

This chain uses TRBV10-3 with TRBJ1-2; D not certain. Germline V gene data show CDR1 as ENHRY and CDR2 as SYGVKD. Trimming stripped 2 bases from V and 5 bases from J, with 15 bases between. CDR3 size: 15 residues. CDR3 in DNA: TGTGCCATCAGTGAGCCGGGCGGGGTTTTGTATGGCTACACCTTC. This sequence encodes CAISEPGGVLYGYTF.

On this clonotype itself: This may arise from a read error, as a much more abundant clone is one base away. CDR3 loop: CASSSLPSTDTQYF. CDR3 bases: TGTGCCAGCAGCTCCCTCCCCAGCACAGATACGCAGTATTTT. The chain couples TRBV7-6 to TRBJ2-3; D gene uncertain. The CDR3 consists of 14 residues. Germline V gives CDR1 SGHVS, CDR2 FNYEAQ. The ends were cut back, 4 bases at V and 0 bases at J, with 8 bases in the middle.

This chain links TRBV10-3 with TRBJ2-2, with a possible D match to TRBD1 (6 bases). The V end was cut by 11 bases, the J end by 8 bases, with 24 bases between. The CDR3 is made up of 15 amino acids. Germline V gene data show CDR1 as ENHRY and CDR2 as SYGVKD. For the CDR3, the DNA is TGTGCCGTCAAGGAACAGGGCGCGACCACTGGGGAGCTGTTTTTT. This encodes CAVKEQGATTGELFF.

The chain uses TRBV29-1 and TRBJ2-7; D gene unclear. Germline V CDR1 and CDR2: SQVTM, ANQGSEA. V was pared by 5 bases and J by 3 bases, with 11 bases between. This CDR3 region has 12 residues. CDR3 sequence: CSVPNRSYEQYF. The CDR3 nucleotides read TGCAGCGTTCCGAACAGAAGCTACGAGCAGTACTTC.

This rearrangement joins TRBV7-2 to TRBJ2-7; D possibly corresponds to TRBD2 (6 bases). Germline CDR1 and CDR2: SGHTA and FQGNSA. Trimming stripped 1 base from V and 2 bases from J, with 12 bases between. The CDR3 runs 15 residues. The CDR3 reads CASSLVVRGTYEQYF. The CDR3 region has the DNA TGTGCCAGCAGCTTAGTGGTTCGGGGGACCTACGAGCAGTACTTC.

The rearrangement uses TRBV20-1 and TRBJ2-5; 10 nucleotides line up with TRBD1. CDR3 length equals 14 residues. Germline lookup yields CDR1 DFQATT and CDR2 SNEGSKA (reference sequence). V lost 5 bases and J lost 5; bases outside the gene matches: 8. CDR3 bases: TGCAGTGCTGGGAGGACAGGGGGAGGGGAGACCCAGTACTTC. It is translated as CSAGRTGGGETQYF.

Of note for this clonotype: The junction departs from germline at one end; a sequencing error may be responsible. This chain links TRBV7-7 with TRBJ2-1; D is uncertain. From germline, CDR1 is SSHAT and CDR2 FNYEAQ (reference sequence). The CDR3 totals 13 residues. CDR3 nucleotides: TGTGCTAGCAGCTTAGACGCAGGAACCGAGCAGTTCTTC. Translating gives CASSLDAGTEQFF.

The chain uses TRBV7-2 and TRBJ2-1; D uncertain. Germline CDR1 SGHTA, CDR2 FQGNSA. V dropped 5 bases and J dropped 0 bases, with 20 bases sitting between them. The CDR3 is 18 residues long. CDR3 loop: CASSQGQRAASSYNEQFF. CDR3 sequence (DNA): TGTGCCAGCAGCCAAGGGCAAAGGGCAGCAAGCTCCTACAATGAGCAGTTCTTC.

This clonotype was detected once. J is TRBJ2-7 and V is TRBV4-1, with D unclear. Trimming removed 1 base at V and 2 bases at J, with 9 bases between. Germline-derived CDR1 and CDR2 are MGHRA and YSYEKL. The CDR3 has 14 residues. The CDR3: CASSQAVFAYEQYF. CDR3 sequence (DNA): TGCGCCAGCAGCCAAGCCGTGTTCGCCTACGAGCAGTACTTC.

The table lists this clonotype with many counts. This chain's CDR3 is CASSPDDSYGYTF. The CDR3 region has the DNA TGTGCCAGCAGCCCCGACGACAGCTATGGCTACACCTTC. The chain links TRBV9 to TRBJ1-2; D may be TRBD1 (5 bases). Trimming left V 4 bases short and J 4 bases short, with 11 bases between. This CDR3 is 13 amino acids long. CDR1 and CDR2 (germline): SGDLS, YYNGEE.

This clonotype is a singleton in its sample. The genes are TRBV7-2 and TRBJ1-6; 7 nucleotides line up with TRBD1. Per the germline V gene, CDR1 is SGHTA and CDR2 is FQGNSA. Trimming cost V 6 bases and J 5 bases; bases outside gene matches: 7. The CDR3 has 15 residues. CDR3 coding DNA: TGTGCCAGCAGGATCGGACAGGAGAATAATTCACCCCTCCACTTT. As protein: CASRIGQENNSPLHF.